A selection of T cell receptor beta chains follows, all from one sample in a study of CD8+ T cells in alopecia areata. The table came from immunoSEQ multiplex PCR; TCRdb's copy has only in-frame clones and leaves some out. Among 150,000 to 200,000 clones listed, 55% were seen once. The sample consisted of CD4+ T cells sorted from blood. The receptors shown here come from a human donor in good health. CDR3s include the opening cysteine and the closing phenylalanine or tryptophan. The D gene is left open where the match is weak. The size of a clone is reported for some rows only, either as once, few or many, or as a class for expanded clones.

j_gene | d_gene | v_gene | abundance | CDR3nt | CDR3aa
TRBJ2-7 | NA | TRBV5-4 | few | TGTGCCAGCAGCCCCCATGCGTTGGACGAGCAGTACTTC | CASSPHALDEQYF
TRBJ2-2 | NA | TRBV5-1 | NA | TGCGCCAGCAGCCTGGACAATTCGAACACCGGGGAGCTGTTTTTT | CASSLDNSNTGELFF
TRBJ1-2 | NA | TRBV11-2 | NA | TGTGCCAGCAGCTTAGATCTTACGAAGGGGGAGTATTATGGCTACACCTTC | CASSLDLTKGEYYGYTF
TRBJ2-7 | TRBD2 | TRBV6-1 | NA | TGTGCCAGCAGTGGACAAACGGGGGGTCACTCCTACGAGCAGTACTTC | CASSGQTGGHSYEQYF
TRBJ2-5 | NA | TRBV5-1 | NA | TGCGCCAGCAGCTCGGGACGGCCCAGGGAGACCCAGTACTTC | CASSSGRPRETQYF
TRBJ2-1 | NA | TRBV30 | NA | TGTGCCTGGAGTCCGGGGTTTGACAATGAGCAGTTCTTC | CAWSPGFDNEQFF
TRBJ2-6 | NA | TRBV5-4 | few | TGTGCCAGCAGCTTGGAAGGGCCAAGGACTAACGTCCTGACTTTC | CASSLEGPRTNVLTF
TRBJ1-5 | TRBD1 | TRBV7-2 | NA | TGTGCCAGCAGTCAATTAGGACAGGGAAGCCTCAATCAGCCCCAGCATTTT | CASSQLGQGSLNQPQHF
TRBJ2-7 | TRBD2 | TRBV11-2 | NA | TGTGCCAGCAGCTTATACCCCTCGGGTCTAGCGGGGAGCTCCTACGAGCAGTACTTC | CASSLYPSGLAGSSYEQYF
TRBJ2-1 | NA | TRBV29-1 | NA | TGCAGCGTTGACGTCCTAGCGCTGTTAACTGAGCAGTTCTTC | CSVDVLALLTEQFF
TRBJ1-2 | NA | TRBV19 | NA | TGTGCCAGTAGTAGATACGGGACCGCCAACTATGGCTACACCTTC | CASSRYGTANYGYTF
TRBJ2-4 | NA | TRBV28 | few | TGTGCCAGCAGCCCATTTGGGGGAGGTGTGGCCAAAAACATTCAGTACTTC | CASSPFGGGVAKNIQYF
TRBJ2-3 | NA | TRBV29-1 | NA | TGCAGCGTAACCGGGCCACAAGGCGATACGCAGTATTTT | CSVTGPQGDTQYF
TRBJ2-7 | NA | TRBV6-5 | NA | TGTGCCAGCACTGAAACGGGGAATACCTACGAGCAGTACTTC | CASTETGNTYEQYF
TRBJ1-1 | NA | TRBV29-1 | few | TGCAGCGTTGCCCCTATGAACACTGAAGCTTTCTTT | CSVAPMNTEAFF
TRBJ1-2 | TRBD1 | TRBV6-5 | NA | TGTGCCAGCAGCGACGGGACAGGGGCTGGCTACACCTTC | CASSDGTGAGYTF
TRBJ1-1 | NA | TRBV25-1 | few | TGTGCCACTAGGGACACGTTGAACACTGAAGCTTTCTTT | CATRDTLNTEAFF
TRBJ2-1 | NA | TRBV10-3 | NA | TGTGCCATCAGTGATCTGGGGCTAGTAAATGAGCAGTTCTTC | CAISDLGLVNEQFF
TRBJ2-1 | NA | TRBV18 | NA | TGTGCCAGCTCATCCAAGCTGCGGGGTAACGAGCAGTTCTTC | CASSSKLRGNEQFF
TRBJ2-1 | NA | TRBV29-1 | NA | TGCAGCGCCAAATGGGGAAATGAGCAGTTCTTC | CSAKWGNEQFF
TRBJ2-3 | NA | TRBV6-6 | NA | TGTGCCAGCAGTGTTAGCGAGGGCACAGATACGCAGTATTTT | CASSVSEGTDTQYF
TRBJ2-4 | NA | TRBV11-2 | NA | TGTGCCAGCAGTGAGCAGGGGTACATTCAGTACTTC | CASSEQGYIQYF
TRBJ2-7 | TRBD1 | TRBV2 | NA | TGTGCCAGCAGTGTTACAGGGGGCCACGAGCAGTACTTC | CASSVTGGHEQYF
TRBJ2-7 | NA | TRBV29-1 | few | TGCAGCGTTAGGACGAGCTCCTACGAGCAGTACTTC | CSVRTSSYEQYF
TRBJ1-1 | NA | TRBV29-1 | NA | TGCAGCGTAGGGACCACGACGGCTTTCTTT | CSVGTTTAFF
TRBJ2-3 | TRBD2 | TRBV29-1 | NA | TGCAGCGTTGGGGTCCTAGCGGGATGGTATACGCAGTATTTT | CSVGVLAGWYTQYF
TRBJ2-1 | NA | TRBV7-9 | NA | TGTGCCAGCAGCTTACGTACTAGCGAGCAGTTCTTC | CASSLRTSEQFF
TRBJ1-2 | NA | TRBV25-1 | few | TGTGCCAGCAGTGAATCCCCTATCCTAGGCGGCTACACCTTC | CASSESPILGGYTF
TRBJ2-7 | NA | TRBV5-6 | NA | TGTGCCAGCAGCTCACCGGGCCTCGGGACAAGTAACGAGCAGTACTTC | CASSSPGLGTSNEQYF
TRBJ2-4 | NA | TRBV5-1 | NA | TGCGCCAGCAGCCTACCGACCTTAGGGGGAACCAAAAACATTCAGTACTTC | CASSLPTLGGTKNIQYF
TRBJ2-1 | TRBD2 | TRBV28 | once | TGTGCCAGCAGTAGGGCGGGAGGGGGGAATGAGCAGTTCTTC | CASSRAGGGNEQFF
TRBJ1-2 | NA | TRBV6-5 | NA | TGTGCCAGCAGAGCAGGGCCTGGTGGCTACACCTTC | CASRAGPGGYTF
TRBJ1-5 | TRBD1 | TRBV29-1 | once | TGCAGCGTGGGACAGGTAGGTCAGCCCCAGCATTTT | CSVGQVGQPQHF
TRBJ2-7 | TRBD2 | TRBV28 | NA | TGTGCCAGCAAACAGTCTGGGACTAGCGGCTACGAGCAGTACTTC | CASKQSGTSGYEQYF
TRBJ2-1 | NA | TRBV5-1 | NA | TGCGCCAGCAGTACCGACGGACGCGGATTCAATGAGCAGTTCTTC | CASSTDGRGFNEQFF
TRBJ2-3 | TRBD2 | TRBV9 | many | TGTGCCAGCAGCGTACGGGCGGGAGAAGGGGATACGCAGTATTTT | CASSVRAGEGDTQYF
TRBJ2-7 | TRBD2 | TRBV29-1 | once | TGCAGCGTAACGGCTAAGGGGTATATAAGTGGGACTAGCGGGAGCCTCTACGAGCAGTACTTC | CSVTAKGYISGTSGSLYEQYF
TRBJ2-3 | NA | TRBV11-2 | few | TGTGCCAGCAGCTCGGACAATGTCGCAGATACGCAGTATTTT | CASSSDNVADTQYF
TRBJ1-1 | TRBD1 | TRBV28 | few | TGTGCCAGCACCATAACCCAGGGGGGAGCTTTCTTT | CASTITQGGAFF
TRBJ2-1 | NA | TRBV29-1 | NA | TGCAGCATGGACAGCTACAATGAGCAGTTCTTC | CSMDSYNEQFF
TRBJ2-3 | TRBD2 | TRBV10-3 | NA | TGTGCCGCCAGGCGGGAAGCGGGAGTTGCAGATACGCAGTATTTT | CAARREAGVADTQYF